The 18 T cell receptor beta chains given below trace back to one sample, sequenced in a study of shared clonotypes between healthy human individuals. Here immunoSEQ multiplex PCR was the method, and the copy in TCRdb shows in-frame clones only, minus some. The data contain over a million clones, 70% to 80% of them singletons. The specimen sequenced was memory CD4+ T cells from PBMCs. The subset is: CD45RA-negative fraction. These TCRs come from a man aged 18 to 29 in good health. Some clones in this sample may be carry-over from other donors' samples.

CDR3 DNA sequence: TGTGCCAGCAGCGGAAGAATGGGCCCCGGAAACACCATATATTTT. Protein product: CASSGRMGPGNTIYF. The V and J genes are TRBV5-6 and TRBJ1-3, with D unresolved. Germline CDR1 and CDR2: SGHDT and YYEEEE. V lost 4 bases to trimming and J lost 4 bases, with 15 bases between them. This CDR3 contains 15 residues.

This clone was detected once. The chain is built from TRBV7-8 and TRBJ2-7, with TRBD2 matching over 8 bases. The CDR3 has 15 residues. After removal of 3 bases from V and 2 bases from J, the junction contained 6 bases not matched to a gene. CDR1 is SGHVS, CDR2 FQNEAQ, per germline. The CDR3 DNA follows: TGTGCCAGCAGCTTGAGAGCGGGGGTGGCCTACGAGCAGTACTTC. Its translation: CASSLRAGVAYEQYF.

This chain links TRBV28 with TRBJ1-5; D not certain. CDR1 MDHEN and CDR2 SYDVKM come from the germline V gene. This CDR3 has 15 amino acids. V was clipped by 5 bases and J by 1 base, with 12 bases between them. The CDR3 is CASSDPLVSNQPQHF. CDR3 coding DNA: TGTGCCAGCAGTGATCCTCTGGTGAGCAATCAGCCCCAGCATTTT.

This clone was seen many times. The chain uses TRBV4-1 and TRBJ1-2; possible D gene TRBD1, 5 bases. This CDR3 comprises 17 residues. Between the trimmed V and J ends, which lost 1 base and 1 base, there was a span of 16 bases. Per germline, CDR1 MGHRA and CDR2 YSYEKL. CDR3 sequence: CASSQVVMRGRNYGYTF. Written as DNA, the CDR3 is TGCGCCAGCAGCCAAGTCGTTATGAGGGGCCGTAACTATGGCTACACCTTC.

J is TRBJ2-3 and V is TRBV5-1, with 9 positions matching TRBD2. Germline CDR1 and CDR2: SGHRS and YFSETQ. The CDR3 length is 16 residues. Unmatched junction bases numbered 5, after V lost 1 base and J lost 2 bases. The CDR3 DNA follows: TGCGCCAGCAGCTTGCCCTCTAGCGGGGACACAGATACGCAGTATTTT. This codes for CASSLPSSGDTDTQYF.

This clone has a single count. The CDR3 nucleotides read TGTGCCGGCCCACTAACTCCAAACGAGCAGTTCTTC. This encodes CAGPLTPNEQFF. The chain uses TRBV9 and TRBJ2-1; D remains ambiguous. Germline V gene data show CDR1 as SGDLS and CDR2 as YYNGEE. Trimming stripped 10 bases from V and 10 bases from J, with 18 bases between. The CDR3 is 12 residues long.

This clone was found a few times. The J gene is TRBJ1-5, the V gene TRBV18, with D possibly matching TRBD1 (5 bases). Deletions cut 4 bases from V and 5 bases from J, with 9 bases between. The CDR3 runs to 13 residues. CDR1 and CDR2 from the germline V gene are KGHSH and LQKENI. In DNA, the CDR3 is TGTGCCAGCTCACGGGGGAGGGATCAGCCCCAGCATTTT. Residues: CASSRGRDQPQHF.

The J gene is TRBJ2-3, the V gene TRBV27; D is uncertain. Trimming cost V 8 bases and J 1 base, with 13 bases left between them. Germline lookup yields CDR1 MNHEY and CDR2 SMNVEV (reference sequence). The CDR3 is 14 amino acids. CDR3 in amino acids: CASSPGWGTDTQYF. CDR3 in DNA: TGTGCCAGCTCACCTGGGTGGGGCACAGATACGCAGTATTTT.

The gene calls are TRBV18 and TRBJ2-7; 13 bases map to TRBD2. V was pared by 4 bases and J by 3 bases, with 6 bases of the junction left unmatched. CDR1 and CDR2 from the germline V gene are KGHSH and LQKENI. This CDR3 is built from 16 residues. In nucleotides, the CDR3 is TGTGCCAGCTCACTCTTTAGGACTAGCGGGAGCTACGAGCAGTACTTC. Translating it yields CASSLFRTSGSYEQYF.

The sample holds one count of this clone. CDR3 in DNA: TGTGCCTGGAGTGTAGACCGTCTGCGGGCGAACACTGAAGCTTTCTTT. Translating it yields CAWSVDRLRANTEAFF. The chain has TRBV30 and TRBJ1-1; unclear D gene. The CDR3 runs to 16 residues. Trimming stripped 0 bases from V and 1 base from J, with 15 bases between. Looked up from germline, CDR1 is GTSNPN and CDR2 is SVGIG (reference sequence).

This clone was detected only a few times. This chain connects TRBV7-8 to TRBJ1-1; D not certain. CDR3 length equals 18 residues. Germline values: CDR1 SGHVS, CDR2 FQNEAQ. V lost 8 bases and J 0 bases, leaving 25 bases between the germline ends. Here the CDR3 reads CASGNSDFPRYMNTEAFF. CDR3 DNA sequence: TGTGCCAGCGGAAATTCGGACTTCCCCCGATACATGAACACTGAAGCTTTCTTT.

The V call is TRBV2, the J call TRBJ1-1, with a possible D match to TRBD1 (5 bases). The germline V and J ends were trimmed by 2 bases and 1 base, with 8 bases remaining between them. The CDR3 is 14 amino acids. Germline lookup yields CDR1 SNHLY and CDR2 FYNNEI. Here the CDR3 DNA reads TGTGCCAGCAGTGAAAGGAGGGGGAACACTGAAGCTTTCTTT. Encoded protein: CASSERRGNTEAFF. Variable domain in full (rest from reference TRBV2 and TRBJ1-1): EPEVTQTPSHQVTQMGQEVILRCVPISNHLYFYWYRQILGQKVEFLVSFYNNEISEKSEIFDDQFSVERPDGSNFTLKIRSTKLEDSAMYFCASSERRGNTEAFFGQGTRLTVV.

This chain connects TRBV11-2 to TRBJ2-3; possible D gene TRBD1, 6 bases. Trimming took 7 bases from V and 4 from J, leaving 21 bases between them. Germline loops: CDR1 SGHAT, CDR2 FQNNGV. The CDR3 runs 16 residues. CDR3 nucleotide sequence: TGTGCCAGCAACTTGACGCCGGACAGTTTCCCAGATACGCAGTATTTT. It codes for CASNLTPDSFPDTQYF.

V gene TRBV7-3 combines with J gene TRBJ2-1; 8 nucleotides agree with TRBD2. Germline V gene lookup returns CDR1 SGHTA and CDR2 FQGTGA. CDR3 length equals 15 residues. The V gene end was trimmed by 5 bases and the J gene end by 5 bases; junction bases not matched to a gene: 8. The DNA of the CDR3 is TGTGCCAGCAGCCCGGGACTAGGGCCCCACAATGAGCAGTTCTTC. This gives the protein CASSPGLGPHNEQFF.

This rearrangement joins TRBV6-5 to TRBJ1-2; D remains ambiguous. Germline V gene sequence: CDR1 MNHEY, CDR2 SVGAGI. With 7 bases removed from V and 8 bases from J, the gap between germline ends came to 20 bases. The CDR3 covers 14 residues. CDR3 nucleotides: TGTGCCAGCACCAACCATGGGGTAATGGGAGGCTACACCTTC. Translating gives CASTNHGVMGGYTF.

The V call is TRBV19, the J call TRBJ2-5, with 8 bases aligning to TRBD1. This CDR3 is 16 amino acids long. Germline CDR1 LNHDA, CDR2 SQIVND (reference sequence). Trimming at V came to 3 bases and at J to 2 bases, leaving 8 bases not matched to a gene. The CDR3 nucleotides are TGTGCCAGTAGTATTGTCGGGACAGGACTGCAAGAGACCCAGTACTTC. Encoded protein: CASSIVGTGLQETQYF.

Only one count was recorded for this clone. The chain is built from TRBV4-3 and TRBJ2-5; 11 bases are shared with TRBD1. The CDR3 extends over 15 amino acids. Germline V gene data show CDR1 as LGHNA and CDR2 as YSLEER. Trimming at V came to 4 bases and at J to 4 bases, leaving 5 bases not matched to a gene. CDR3 DNA sequence: TGCGCCAGCAGCCGTACCGGGACAGGGGGAGAGACCCAGTACTTC. It codes for CASSRTGTGGETQYF.

As concerns this clone: The same CDR3 arises from other DNA sequences in this sample as well. CDR3 residues: CASSFTGGSYEQYF. In nucleotides, the CDR3 is TGTGCCAGCAGCTTTACAGGGGGCAGCTACGAGCAGTACTTC. This sequence joins TRBV7-9 and TRBJ2-7; 9 bases are shared with TRBD1. Germline-derived CDR1 and CDR2 are SEHNR and FQNEAQ (reference sequence). With 3 bases clipped from V and 3 bases from J, the junction kept 3 bases outside the gene matches. CDR3 length equals 14 residues.